This passage covers 8 T cell receptor beta chains from one sample sequenced in a study of Graves' ophthalmopathy and Graves' hyperthyroidism. RNA transcripts served as template for amplifying TCR beta CDR3 sequences. Second-round multiplex PCR followed a first-round RT-PCR using HTBI primers. TCRdb reprocessed the multiplex PCR reads with MiXCR, giving one entry per CDR3 protein. The table has around 1.1 million distinct CDR3 sequences, 36% seen once. Input material: peripheral blood or thyroid tissue (not recorded which). All receptors derive from an adult man with Graves' hyperthyroidism.

This sequence joins TRBV12-3 or TRBV12-4 and TRBJ1-5; 7 bases line up with TRBD1. After removal of 6 bases from V and 3 bases from J, the junction contained 17 bases not matched to a gene. The CDR3 runs to 18 residues. CDR3: CASSHEGAGFTVNQPQHF. In DNA, the CDR3 is TGTGCCAGCAGCCATGAGGGGGCAGGGTTTACTGTCAATCAGCCCCAGCATTTT.

At least ten counts were recorded for this clonotype. The J gene is TRBJ1-2, the V gene TRBV5-6; D unclear. V lost 4 bases and J lost 3, with 13 bases in between. The CDR3 consists of 14 residues. Per germline, CDR1 SGHDT and CDR2 YYEEEE. CDR3 loop: CASSAHQSYYGYTF. The CDR3 DNA follows: TGTGCCAGCAGCGCGCACCAGAGCTACTATGGCTACACCTTC.

This clonotype has ten or more counts. The V gene is TRBV14, the J gene TRBJ2-7; 8 bases map to TRBD1. The CDR3 covers 14 residues. Germline CDR1 reads SGHDN; CDR2 reads FVKESK. V dropped 3 bases and J dropped 2; count of bases not matched to a gene: 3. The CDR3 here is CASSQRTGPYEQYF. In DNA, the CDR3 is TGTGCCAGCAGCCAGAGGACAGGGCCCTACGAGCAGTACTTC.

This clonotype was recorded at least ten times. V is TRBV29-1 and J is TRBJ2-2; 7 nucleotides align to TRBD2. V lost 3 bases, J lost 7 bases, and 11 bases stayed unmatched. Germline V CDR1 and CDR2: SQVTM, ANQGSEA. This CDR3 contains 15 residues. The CDR3 nucleotides read TGCAGCGTTGACCTTCTGTCGGGAGGTCACGGGGAGCTGTTTTTT. It yields the protein CSVDLLSGGHGELFF.

This clonotype appeared once. Being one base from a much bigger clone, this may be a read error. The rearrangement uses TRBV19 and TRBJ2-2, with 8 nucleotides matching TRBD1. CDR1 and CDR2 (germline): LNHDA, SQIVND (reference sequence). The CDR3 loop spans 16 amino acids. CDR3 sequence reads: CGSCPPGGEHTGELFF. The CDR3 DNA reads TGTGGCAGTTGCCCCCCAGGGGGCGAGCACACCGGGGAGCTGTTTTTT.

This clonotype has ten or more counts. The rearrangement uses TRBV20-1 and TRBJ1-6, with TRBD1 identical over 8 bases. There are 15 residues in the CDR3. The V segment lost 0 bases and the J segment 7 bases; nucleotides outside the gene matches: 5. The germline CDR1 and CDR2 sequences are DFQATT and SNEGSKA (reference sequence). CDR3 sequence: CSARERTGPNSPLHF. DNA for the CDR3: TGCAGTGCTAGAGAACGGACAGGGCCGAATTCACCCCTCCACTTT.

In this sample, this clonotype turned up a few times. The genes are TRBV7-9 and TRBJ1-1; D gene ambiguous. The CDR3 consists of 16 residues. Looked up from germline, CDR1 is SEHNR and CDR2 is FQNEAQ (reference sequence). V dropped 5 bases and J dropped 6 bases, with 22 bases sitting between them. CDR3 coding DNA: TGTGCCAGCAGCGCACACGTTACCAAACGGGTTTCTGAAGCTTTCTTT. It yields the protein CASSAHVTKRVSEAFF.

This clonotype appeared a few times. The chain couples TRBV19 to TRBJ2-2; D is unclear. Trimming took 2 bases from V and 6 from J, leaving 10 bases between them. Germline CDR1 is LNHDA and CDR2 is SQIVND (reference sequence). The CDR3 sequence is 14 residues long. The DNA for the CDR3 is TGTGCCAGTAGTATACTGGGTTCGCCCGGGGAGCTGTTTTTT. Protein product: CASSILGSPGELFF. Drawing the rest from reference TRBV19 and TRBJ2-2, the complete variable domain is DGGITQSPKYLFRKEGQNVTLSCEQNLNHDAMYWYRQDPGQGLRLIYYSQIVNDFQKGDIAEGYSVSREKKESFPLTVTSAQKNPTAFYLCASSILGSPGELFFGEGSRLTVL.